A selection of T cell receptor beta chains follows, all from one sample in a study of cytomegalovirus exposure and HLA in healthy donors. Sequenced by immunoSEQ multiplex PCR; TCRdb stores in-frame clones only, minus some. The data contain fewer than 200,000 clones, roughly 67% of them singletons. Sequencing was performed on PBMCs. Receptors originate from a woman aged 18-30 years in good health and CMV-seropositive. Each CDR3 is given with its conserved first and last residue. The D gene is left open where the match is weak. The size field is filled for only some rows; it gives once, few, many or a size class.

D gene: TRBD1; V gene: TRBV19; clone size: few; J gene: TRBJ2-7; CDR3 DNA: TGTGCCAGTAGTACATTCGAAGGACAGGGGACCTACGAGCAGTACTTC; CDR3 protein: CASSTFEGQGTYEQYF
D gene: -; V gene: TRBV5-8; clone size: -; J gene: TRBJ2-5; CDR3 DNA: TGTGCCAGCAGCCTCTGGGCTGAAAACCAAGAGACCCAGTACTTC; CDR3 protein: CASSLWAENQETQYF
D gene: -; V gene: TRBV4-1; clone size: -; J gene: TRBJ2-6; CDR3 DNA: TGCGCCAGCAGCCAAGAGAGTTCTGGGGCCAACGTCCTGACTTTC; CDR3 protein: CASSQESSGANVLTF
D gene: TRBD1; V gene: TRBV13; clone size: -; J gene: TRBJ2-2; CDR3 DNA: TGTGCCAGCAGCTCCGGGACAGGGACACACCACGGGGAGCTGTTTTTT; CDR3 protein: CASSSGTGTHHGELFF
D gene: -; V gene: TRBV6-5; clone size: few; J gene: TRBJ1-2; CDR3 DNA: TGTGCCAGCACCCCCGGAGGGGCAAGCTATGGCTACACCTTC; CDR3 protein: CASTPGGASYGYTF
D gene: TRBD1; V gene: TRBV19; clone size: -; J gene: TRBJ1-4; CDR3 DNA: TGTGCCAGTAGCGACGGGACAGCTAATAATGAAAAACTGTTTTTT; CDR3 protein: CASSDGTANNEKLFF
D gene: TRBD1; V gene: TRBV5-6; clone size: -; J gene: TRBJ2-7; CDR3 DNA: TGTGCCAGCAGCTTGGTGGGGACAGCCAGCTCCTACGAGCAGTACTTC; CDR3 protein: CASSLVGTASSYEQYF
D gene: -; V gene: TRBV20-1; clone size: -; J gene: TRBJ1-1; CDR3 DNA: TGCAGTGCTCCAAGGGGGGAGGGAGCTTTCTTT; CDR3 protein: CSAPRGEGAFF
D gene: -; V gene: TRBV6-5; clone size: few; J gene: TRBJ1-2; CDR3 DNA: TGTGCCAGCAGTCCCCGTCCGGACATCTATGGCTACACCTTC; CDR3 protein: CASSPRPDIYGYTF
D gene: TRBD1; V gene: TRBV2; clone size: few; J gene: TRBJ2-7; CDR3 DNA: TGTGCCAGCAGCCTGACAGGGATGCCCTACGAGCAGTACTTC; CDR3 protein: CASSLTGMPYEQYF
D gene: TRBD2; V gene: TRBV7-9; clone size: -; J gene: TRBJ2-5; CDR3 DNA: TGTGCCAGCAGCTTCGCGGGGGGCCCCCAAGAGACCCAGTACTTC; CDR3 protein: CASSFAGGPQETQYF
D gene: TRBD1; V gene: TRBV5-5; clone size: -; J gene: TRBJ1-2; CDR3 DNA: TGTGCCAGCACCACTACAGGGGGTGGCTACACCTTC; CDR3 protein: CASTTTGGGYTF
D gene: TRBD1; V gene: TRBV29-1; clone size: -; J gene: TRBJ2-7; CDR3 DNA: TGCAGCGTTGAGTTAAATGACAGGGGGGCCTACGAGCAGTACTTC; CDR3 protein: CSVELNDRGAYEQYF
D gene: -; V gene: TRBV6-4; clone size: -; J gene: TRBJ1-3; CDR3 DNA: TGTGCCAGCAGTGGCGGGACCCAGGAAGGGGTCTCTGGAAACACCATATATTTT; CDR3 protein: CASSGGTQEGVSGNTIYF
D gene: -; V gene: TRBV15; clone size: few; J gene: TRBJ1-5; CDR3 DNA: TGTGCCACCAGCAGAGACTCATCAGGTCAGCCCCAGCATTTT; CDR3 protein: CATSRDSSGQPQHF
D gene: TRBD2; V gene: TRBV4-3; clone size: -; J gene: TRBJ2-7; CDR3 DNA: TGCGCCAGCAGCCAAGGTCGACTAGCGGGGGCACGGGAGCAGTACTTC; CDR3 protein: CASSQGRLAGAREQYF
D gene: -; V gene: TRBV7-9; clone size: -; J gene: TRBJ2-7; CDR3 DNA: TGTTCCAGCAGCCCTGGGGAGACCTACGAGCAGTACTTC; CDR3 protein: CSSSPGETYEQYF
D gene: TRBD1; V gene: TRBV7-8; clone size: -; J gene: TRBJ1-5; CDR3 DNA: TGTGCCAGCAGCTTAGCACCGGACAGGGGAGGACAGCCCCAGCATTTT; CDR3 protein: CASSLAPDRGGQPQHF
D gene: -; V gene: TRBV13; clone size: once; J gene: TRBJ2-7; CDR3 DNA: TGCGCCAGCAGCCCACACCGTACAGGGTGGAGCACCTACGAGCAGTACTTC; CDR3 protein: CASSPHRTGWSTYEQYF
D gene: TRBD2; V gene: TRBV5-1; clone size: -; J gene: TRBJ2-7; CDR3 DNA: TGCGCCAGCAGCTCGGGAGGCGAGCAGTACTTC; CDR3 protein: CASSSGGEQYF
D gene: -; V gene: TRBV7-3; clone size: once; J gene: TRBJ2-3; CDR3 DNA: TGTGCCAGCAGCTTATCCCGGGGTTCGGCAGATACGCAGTATTTT; CDR3 protein: CASSLSRGSADTQYF
D gene: TRBD2; V gene: TRBV6-1; clone size: few; J gene: TRBJ2-2; CDR3 DNA: TGTGCCAGCATTAGCGGGCCCGAGGGGCGCGGGGAGCTGTTTTTT; CDR3 protein: CASISGPEGRGELFF
D gene: TRBD1; V gene: TRBV4-2; clone size: -; J gene: TRBJ1-4; CDR3 DNA: TGTGCCAGCAGCCAAGATAGGGACAGGGGTTTGCGCGAAAAACTGTTTTTT; CDR3 protein: CASSQDRDRGLREKLFF
D gene: -; V gene: TRBV27; clone size: -; J gene: TRBJ1-2; CDR3 DNA: TGTGCCAGCAGCCCCACGGGGGTCGGCTACACCTTC; CDR3 protein: CASSPTGVGYTF
D gene: TRBD1; V gene: TRBV7-8; clone size: few; J gene: TRBJ1-5; CDR3 DNA: TGTGCCAGCAGCTTAGATACAGGGGGCAATCAGCCCCAGCATTTT; CDR3 protein: CASSLDTGGNQPQHF
D gene: TRBD1; V gene: TRBV5-5; clone size: -; J gene: TRBJ1-5; CDR3 DNA: TGTGCCAGCAGCTTGGGGACAGGGAAATATAGCAATCAGCCCCAGCATTTT; CDR3 protein: CASSLGTGKYSNQPQHF
D gene: TRBD2; V gene: TRBV7-2; clone size: few; J gene: TRBJ2-1; CDR3 DNA: TGTGCCAGCAGCTTAGATCGCGGGGGGTACTCCTACAATGAGCAGTTCTTC; CDR3 protein: CASSLDRGGYSYNEQFF
D gene: -; V gene: TRBV28; clone size: -; J gene: TRBJ1-5; CDR3 DNA: TGTGCCAGCATCACTCTCTCCTATAGCAATCAGCCCCAGCATTTT; CDR3 protein: CASITLSYSNQPQHF
D gene: -; V gene: TRBV7-9; clone size: few; J gene: TRBJ2-5; CDR3 DNA: TGTGCCAGCAGCATCAGGGGAGCGACCCAAGAGACCCAGTACTTC; CDR3 protein: CASSIRGATQETQYF
D gene: -; V gene: TRBV2; clone size: -; J gene: TRBJ2-5; CDR3 DNA: TGTGCCAGCAGTGGTGGGAGGGGGGACCGAGAGACCCAGTACTTC; CDR3 protein: CASSGGRGDRETQYF
D gene: -; V gene: TRBV7-2; clone size: -; J gene: TRBJ1-3; CDR3 DNA: TGTGCCAGCAGCTTATATAGCAGCTCTGGAAACACCATATATTTT; CDR3 protein: CASSLYSSSGNTIYF
D gene: TRBD1; V gene: TRBV2; clone size: -; J gene: TRBJ1-4; CDR3 DNA: TGTGCCAGCACCAGGGGAGAGGGGGCGTATAATGAAAAACTGTTTTTT; CDR3 protein: CASTRGEGAYNEKLFF
D gene: -; V gene: TRBV5-6; clone size: -; J gene: TRBJ2-7; CDR3 DNA: TGTGCCAGCAGCTGCCTCGAGGAGGGACTTAGCTCCTACGAGCAGTACTTC; CDR3 protein: CASSCLEEGLSSYEQYF
D gene: TRBD2; V gene: TRBV28; clone size: once; J gene: TRBJ2-5; CDR3 DNA: TGTGCCAGCAGTTTAATCTTGGCGGGGGGGAAAGAGACCCAGTACTTC; CDR3 protein: CASSLILAGGKETQYF
D gene: TRBD2; V gene: TRBV5-8; clone size: once; J gene: TRBJ2-3; CDR3 DNA: TGTGCCAGCAGCCGACTAGCGGGGGGGCCGGATACGCAGTATTTT; CDR3 protein: CASSRLAGGPDTQYF